This T cell receptor beta chain was sequenced during a study of shared clonotypes between healthy human individuals. Study-wide points: The low donor count limited represented genetic and exposure-history diversity.

Concerning this clone: Its antigen is not identified.

The donors, all of them Caucasian adults, lived in Nashville, Tennessee. The protocol was immunoSEQ multiplex PCR, while the TCRdb copy is restricted to in-frame clones and leaves out a portion. The data contain fewer than 600,000 clones, less than 85% of them seen just once; the ten biggest clones take up 10% to 15%. The ends were cut back, 0 bases at V and 0 bases at J, with 13 bases in the middle. The CDR3 is 17 residues long. Germline V gene lookup returns CDR1 MGHDK and CDR2 SYGVNS. The chain couples TRBV25-1 to TRBJ2-3, with D possibly matching TRBD2 (7 bases). Sequencing was carried out using PBMCs. This receptor was identified in a woman aged 35 to 49 in good health. Some clones in this sample may be carry-over from other donors' samples. Written as DNA, the CDR3 is TGTGCCAGCAGTGAATATCAGGGGAGGGCTAGCACAGATACGCAGTATTTT. Encoded protein: CASSEYQGRASTDTQYF.